This TCR beta chain derives from a study of blood T cell repertoires in COVID-19. Profiling relied on immunoSEQ multiplex PCR, and the TCRdb table lists in-frame clones only, not all of them. The sample lists just over 350,000 clones, approximately 86% occurring once. Germline lookup yields CDR1 MNHNS and CDR2 SASEGT. There are 16 residues in the CDR3. The V segment lost 3 bases and the J segment 5 bases; nucleotides outside the gene matches: 13. Sequenced sample: peripheral blood. This sequence originates from a woman aged 60-75 years with COVID-19, enrolled during active disease. V usage is TRBV6-1 and J usage is TRBJ2-7, with 7 bases aligning to TRBD1. The chain's CDR3 is CASSEITGEKSNEQYF. For the CDR3, the DNA is TGTGCCAGCAGTGAGATCACAGGGGAAAAGAGTAACGAGCAGTACTTC.